This T cell receptor beta chain was sequenced for a study of blood T cell repertoires in COVID-19. Across the whole study: Nucleic acid was either cDNA or gDNA, and it came from T cells, B-cell-depleted T cells, or PBMCs.

In the original analysis: The assay estimated nucleated cells by amplifying reference gene primers. Data came from immunoSEQ multiplex PCR; TCRdb stores just in-frame clones and leaves some out. The DNA was the basis for D and trimming; V, J and clone size are from that table. The sample lists about 300,000 clones; roughly 89% were seen once. What was sequenced was peripheral blood. The sequence was obtained from a woman in her twenties or thirties with COVID-19, enrolled during active disease.

The CDR3 DNA reads as TGTGCTAGTGGTGCTAGCGGAAGCTCCTACGAGCAGTACTTC. Residues: CASGASGSSYEQYF. This sequence joins TRBV12-5 and TRBJ2-7, with 7 bases aligning to TRBD2. V lost 5 bases to trimming and J lost 0 bases; unmatched junction nucleotides: 4. This CDR3 spans 14 amino acids. Per germline, CDR1 LGHNT and CDR2 FRNRAP. Looking up the rest from reference TRBV12-5 and TRBJ2-7 gives the full variable domain: DARVTQTPRHKVTEMGQEVTMRCQPILGHNTVFWYRQTMMQGLELLAYFRNRAPLDDSGMPKDRFSAEMPDATLATLKIQPSEPRDSAVYFCASGASGSSYEQYFGPGTRLTVT.